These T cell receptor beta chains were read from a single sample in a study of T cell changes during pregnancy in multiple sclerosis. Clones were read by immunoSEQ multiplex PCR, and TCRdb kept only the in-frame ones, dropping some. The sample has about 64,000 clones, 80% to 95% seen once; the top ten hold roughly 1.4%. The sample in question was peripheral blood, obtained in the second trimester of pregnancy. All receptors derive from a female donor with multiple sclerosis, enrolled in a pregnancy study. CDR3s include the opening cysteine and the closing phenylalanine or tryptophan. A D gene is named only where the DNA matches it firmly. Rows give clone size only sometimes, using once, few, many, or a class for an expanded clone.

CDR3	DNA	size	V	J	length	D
CASSQATGPAYEQYF	TGTGCCAGCAGCCAAGCGACAGGTCCGGCTTACGAGCAGTACTTC	.	TRBV14	TRBJ2-7	15	.
CASSPPAPNYGYTF	TGTGCCAGCTCACCACCGGCTCCTAACTATGGCTACACCTTC	.	TRBV18	TRBJ1-2	14	.
CASSPRRGSTYEQYF	TGTGCCAGCTCACCAAGGAGGGGTTCCACCTACGAGCAGTACTTC	.	TRBV18	TRBJ2-7	15	.
CASSLLQGTETQYF	TGCGCCAGCAGCTTACTACAGGGTACGGAGACCCAGTACTTC	once	TRBV5-1	TRBJ2-5	14	.
CASSLGWGLAANEQFF	TGTGCCAGCAGCTTAGGGTGGGGACTAGCGGCCAATGAGCAGTTCTTC	.	TRBV7-2	TRBJ2-1	16	TRBD2
CSVNSAYTDTQYF	TGCAGCGTAAATAGCGCTTACACAGATACGCAGTATTTT	.	TRBV29-1	TRBJ2-3	13	.
CASSFEREYNEQFF	TGTGCCAGCAGCTTTGAGCGGGAGTATAATGAGCAGTTCTTC	.	TRBV7-9	TRBJ2-1	14	TRBD2
CATSLTGGNTEAFF	TGTGCCACCAGTTTGACAGGGGGGAACACTGAAGCTTTCTTT	.	TRBV15	TRBJ1-1	14	TRBD1
CASSERDSNYEQYF	TGTGCCAGCAGCGAAAGGGACTCCAACTACGAGCAGTACTTC	.	TRBV28	TRBJ2-7	14	.
CASSQESGAYNEQFF	TGCGCCAGCAGCCAAGAGTCAGGTGCCTACAATGAGCAGTTCTTC	.	TRBV4-1	TRBJ2-1	15	.
CASSPPPRSNEKLFF	TGTGCCAGCAGCCCTCCGCCGAGATCCAATGAAAAACTGTTTTTT	few	TRBV7-2	TRBJ1-4	15	.
CASSFQTQPSSYEQYF	TGTGCCAGTAGTTTCCAGACTCAACCGAGCTCCTACGAGCAGTACTTC	.	TRBV19	TRBJ2-7	16	.
CASSFANQETQYF	TGTGCCAGCAGCTTTGCTAACCAAGAGACCCAGTACTTC	.	TRBV7-2	TRBJ2-5	13	.
CASSELRGGPGEQFF	TGTGCCAGCAGTGAATTGCGGGGAGGGCCGGGTGAGCAGTTCTTC	many	TRBV6-1	TRBJ2-1	15	TRBD2
CASSPLFVGGHGELFF	TGTGCCAGCAGTCCTTTGTTCGTGGGCGGGCACGGGGAGCTGTTTTTT	.	TRBV5-4	TRBJ2-2	16	.
CASSPFSRGSDTEAFF	TGTGCCAGCTCACCGTTTTCCAGGGGTAGCGACACTGAAGCTTTCTTT	.	TRBV18	TRBJ1-1	16	.
CASSLRQGFGELFF	TGTGCCAGCAGCTTACGGCAGGGGTTCGGGGAGCTGTTTTTT	few	TRBV7-3	TRBJ2-2	14	.